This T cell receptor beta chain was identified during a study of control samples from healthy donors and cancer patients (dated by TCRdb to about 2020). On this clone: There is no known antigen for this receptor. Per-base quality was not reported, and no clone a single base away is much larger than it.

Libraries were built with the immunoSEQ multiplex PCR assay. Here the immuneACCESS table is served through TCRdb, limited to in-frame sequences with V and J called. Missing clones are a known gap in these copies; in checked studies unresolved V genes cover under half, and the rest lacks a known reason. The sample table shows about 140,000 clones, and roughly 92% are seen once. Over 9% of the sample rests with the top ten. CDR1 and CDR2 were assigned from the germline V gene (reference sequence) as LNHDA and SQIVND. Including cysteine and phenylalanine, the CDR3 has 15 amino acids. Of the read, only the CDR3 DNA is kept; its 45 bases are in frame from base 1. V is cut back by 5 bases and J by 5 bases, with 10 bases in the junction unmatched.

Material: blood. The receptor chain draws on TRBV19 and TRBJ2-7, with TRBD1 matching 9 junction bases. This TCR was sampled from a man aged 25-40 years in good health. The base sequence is TGTGCCAGTAGTTTAACAGGGGGCGAAAGGAACGAGCAGTACTTC. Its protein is CASSLTGGERNEQYF.